These T cell receptor beta chains were read from a single sample in a study of cytotoxic CD8 clonotypes in ibrutinib-treated CLL. The assay was immunoSEQ multiplex PCR, and TCRdb's table has in-frame clones only and misses some. The data hold about 310,000 clones, with approximately 80% observed a single time. Sequences were derived from PBMCs, sampled before ibrutinib treatment. These receptors were collected from a human donor with chronic lymphocytic leukemia. CDR3s include the opening cysteine and the closing phenylalanine or tryptophan. Clone size is not always given. Where it is, it says once, few, many or a class for expanded clones.

abundance | v_gene | CDR3aa
- | TRBV19 | CASSTGLAGVTEQFF
- | TRBV7-6 | CASSLFLGNTEAFF
- | TRBV5-1 | CASPRSGNTIYF
- | TRBV7-6 | CASSHTGGNSGANVLTF
once | TRBV19 | CASRTGGFTGELFF
- | TRBV11-2 | CASRGGTSGYYEQYF
- | TRBV27 | CASGQFNSNQPQHF
- | TRBV25-1 | CASSEFGLAGSTDTQYF
- | TRBV29-1 | CSVEIAGVGTDTQYF
- | TRBV28 | CASSFILSGIEDTQYF
few | TRBV27 | CASSLQGSYEQYF
once | TRBV9 | CASSVEGLLRGVGYNEQFF
- | TRBV11-2 | CASSLVDTDTQYF